This TCR beta chain was recovered during a study of cytomegalovirus exposure and HLA in healthy donors. Whole-study results and caveats: The study had only CMV serostatus as immune exposure information.

Per germline, CDR1 LGHNA and CDR2 YNFKEQ. The CDR3 spans 14 residues. V shed 7 bases, J shed 1 base, and the junction held 4 bases outside the gene matches. Amplification used 60 Vbeta primers and 13 Jbeta primers. Method: immunoSEQ multiplex PCR; TCRdb's copy keeps in-frame clones and lacks some. The table includes 150,000 to 200,000 clones, about 85% detected once. On this clone: Its antigen remains unknown.

This rearrangement joins TRBV4-2 to TRBJ1-1; 9 bases fit TRBD1. This TCR was sampled from a man between 18 and 35 years old in good health and CMV-seropositive. Source material: PBMCs. CDR3 residues: CASNPDRGNTEAFF. Written as DNA, the CDR3 is TGTGCCAGCAACCCGGACAGGGGGAACACTGAAGCTTTCTTT.